The source of this T cell receptor beta chain is a study of early T cells in non-severe SARS-CoV-2 infection. Separate cDNA molecules each had unique molecular identifiers attached to them. Using its own MiXCR run on the 5' RACE reads, TCRdb lists one record per CDR3 protein. The sample records approximately 66,000 distinct CDR3 sequences, about an eighth being singletons. V lost 4 bases to trimming and J lost 2 bases, with 12 bases between them. Germline values: CDR1 GTSNPN, CDR2 SVGIG (reference sequence). CDR3 length: 14 amino acids. The sample holds many counts of this clonotype. V gene TRBV30 combines with J gene TRBJ2-1, with D perhaps matching TRBD1 or TRBD2 (6 bases each). The source is an adult who was a healthcare worker with PCR-confirmed SARS-CoV-2 infection or an uninfected control (not recorded which). Sequenced sample: whole blood. The DNA for the CDR3 is TGTGCCTGGAATAGGGGGGCGGCCTACAATGAGCAGTTCTTC. This sequence encodes CAWNRGAAYNEQFF.